The present T cell receptor beta chain was sequenced within a study of T cell responses to AZD1222 COVID-19 vaccine (dated by TCRdb to 2020 to 2022). The study in broad terms: AZD1222 recipients whose second dose came at about 4 weeks and those whose second dose came at about 12 weeks were combined into one group, since spike-specific TCR depth and breadth did not differ between the two schedules. A total of 240 or so trial participants underwent TCR sequencing, of whom 200 to 220 had received two doses of AZD1222 and some 25 had received two doses of the MenACWY control vaccine. Trial participants were enrolled by age into subgroups of 18-55, 56-69 and 70-plus years, and about 150, 27 and 61 TCR-sequenced participants, respectively, were included in these subgroups. Paper-wide results and their limitations: Because no day 14 peak-response samples were available, the repertoires could be characterized only after the peak T cell response. Most participants were white British and females outnumbered males, and the authors suggested that clonal diversity may have been underestimated. In the small 56-69-year group, the increase in depth fell short of significance, most likely because of low power. A significant rise in spike-specific TCR breadth and depth was observed after two AZD1222 doses relative to day 0 and relative to MenACWY recipients. The whole spike protein was spanned by vaccine-associated CD4 TCRs, and dominant responses were seen in regions 160-218 and 743-854. Conclusions about previously exposed vaccinees are limited because only a handful of AZD1222 recipients were SARS-CoV-2 seropositive at baseline. Nearly half of unique spike-specific TCRs reportedly recognized epitopes outside regions mutated in the B.1.351 and B.1.1.7 variants.

A distance of 16 bases separates the germline ends of V and J, which lose 0 bases and 6 bases respectively. The CDR3 goes from the cysteine to the phenylalanine over 15 residues. The sequence is cut down to CDR3 DNA, 45 bases in frame from base 1. The germline V gene supplies CDR1 SGHRS and CDR2 YFSETQ. The CDR3 regions of human TCRbeta chains were analyzed by immunosequencing. The source study handled its data this way. Repertoire TCRs were matched against a reference library of SARS-CoV-2-specific TCRs generated with the MIRA antigen-specificity platform. Breadth was defined as the fraction of unique TCRs that were SARS-CoV-2-associated, and depth was defined as the fraction of total T cells that were SARS-CoV-2-associated. Using the MIRA data, every spike-specific TCR was mapped to the spike region that the TCR reacted to and assigned to either a CD4 or a CD8 class. Log10-transformed breadth and depth values were compared by one-way ANOVA with Sidak's multiple comparisons tests. Entries here come from immuneACCESS through TCRdb and include only in-frame sequences with V and J called. Some clones fail to appear in such tables; in the studies checked, an unresolved V gene covers under half of the shortfall, and the cause of the remainder is unknown. That table is the source of V, J and clone size, and D and trimming were worked out from the DNA. Recorded for this sample are 110,000 to 150,000 clones; around 90% of them occurred a single time. The ten biggest clones cover roughly 3.1% of the sample.

Explained via the paper, the time point label denotes: baseline before first vaccination. Samples from vaccinated people were obtained from the UK trials COV001 and COV002, which included a single-blind randomized controlled phase 2/3 trial of AZD1222 (ChAdOx1 nCoV-19) in healthy adults. Trial participant PBMC samples were collected at day 0 and day 28 after the second dose for TCRbeta chain sequencing. On this clone itself: This receptor's antigen is unknown. Base qualities are not at hand, and no much larger clone is one base apart.

The chain links TRBV5-1 with TRBJ2-7, with the D segment possibly TRBD1 or TRBD2, each aligning over 6 bases. The material was peripheral blood, obtained on day 0 of AZD1222 vaccination. This TCR was recovered from an adult in good health. The DNA sequence is as follows: TGCGCCAGCAGCTTGGTCGGGGGCGGGTTAGGCGAGCAGTACTTC. This yields the protein CASSLVGGGLGEQYF.